This TCR beta chain emerged from a study of OX40 agonist ivuxolimab in advanced cancers. Concerning the study at large: Ivuxolimab was an agonistic, fully human IgG2 monoclonal antibody directed against OX40 (CD134), a costimulatory receptor. Partial responses were achieved by three dose-escalation patients, of whom one had hepatocellular carcinoma and two had cutaneous melanoma. The paper covers the monotherapy dose-escalation part of the phase I ivuxolimab trial, which included N = 52 patients. In the dose-escalation cohort, approximately 82% of patients were male, and the mean age was 60 years with a range of 23 to 79. Among the 52 dose-escalation patients, around 19 had hepatocellular carcinoma, about 15 melanoma, 9 renal cell carcinoma and 9 head and neck cancer. Peripheral TCRbeta sequencing aimed to test whether ivuxolimab altered TCR sequence diversity and caused clonal T-cell expansion. Intravenous ivuxolimab was administered to patients every 2 weeks at six dose levels: 0.01, 0.1, 0.3, 1.5, 3 and 10 mg/kg. Prior anti-PD-1, anti-PD-L1 or anti-CTLA-4 therapy was permitted, and checkpoint inhibitors had been received by 40% to 50% of dose-escalation patients.

Patients with a history of autoimmune disease or receiving systemic immunosuppression were excluded from the trial. Peripheral blood for TCR sequencing was collected from all dose cohorts at baseline, on cycle 4 day 1, and on cycle 7 day 1. The samples were drawn from a first-in-human, open-label, multicenter phase I dose-escalation trial of ivuxolimab. Adults with locally advanced or metastatic head and neck squamous cell, hepatocellular, melanoma or renal cell carcinoma were enrolled in the trial. Before TCR sequencing, CD4+ T cells and CD8+ T cells from peripheral blood were sorted into separate populations. The CDR3 spans 15 residues, from the cysteine through the phenylalanine. Left in the record is the CDR3 DNA by itself, 45 bases read in frame from the first base. From the germline V gene (reference sequence), CDR1 is SEHNR and CDR2 is FQNEAQ. Trimming removed 5 bases from V and 2 bases from J, leaving 14 bases between the germline ends.

Genomic DNA was extracted from sorted cells for sequencing of the TCRbeta CDR3 region. The immunoSEQ Assay was used for sequencing of TCRbeta CDR3 regions. Sourced from immuneACCESS, this table was stored by TCRdb with only in-frame sequences that have V and J called. A share of the clones is absent; for the studies checked, an unresolved V gene accounts for under half, and the remainder has no known explanation. This sample has tens of thousands of clones in its table, and more than 80% of those were observed once. In total, the top ten clones hold under 2% of the sample. A note on this clone: This receptor's antigen is unknown. Base qualities are not provided; no much larger clone lies one nucleotide away.

What the study reported, not specific to this receptor: In the 0.1-3.0 mg/kg groups, partial responders were among the patients with the lowest normalized peripheral clonal expansion, particularly in CD8+ T cells. Low levels of normalized T-cell clonal expansion were also shown by some nonresponding patients. On average, CD8+ T cells showed more expanded clones than CD4+ T cells after ivuxolimab. Clonal expansion of both CD4+ and CD8+ blood T cells was observed from baseline to week 6 at doses 0.1 to 3.0 mg/kg. The antigen specificity of the clonally expanded peripheral T cells was not determined.

The sequence links TRBV7-9 to TRBJ2-3; the D gene is possibly TRBD1, with 5 bases matching. Sequenced material: CD4+ or CD8+ T cells sorted from blood, taken in a trial of the OX40 agonist ivuxolimab. The TCR was taken from an adult with an advanced solid tumor such as melanoma, head and neck, liver or kidney cancer. The nucleotides are TGTGCCAGCAGCCTTGGACATGGATACACAGATACGCAGTATTTT. Its product reads: CASSLGHGYTDTQYF. The CDR3 plus the reference TRBV7-9 and TRBJ2-3 genes for the other parts give the full variable domain: DTGVSQNPRHKITKRGQNVTFRCDPISEHNRLYWYRQTLGQGPEFLTYFQNEAQLEKSRLLSDRFSAERPKGSFSTLEIQRTEQGDSAMYLCASSLGHGYTDTQYFGPGTRLTVL.